This TCR beta chain was profiled in a study of blood T cell repertoires in COVID-19. For the study at large: Some COVID-19 samples were acute and others convalescent; all came from the United States, Italy and Spain. Sources were T cells, B-cell-depleted T cells, or PBMCs; the material itself was cDNA or gDNA.

Seattle patients were enrolled while actively infected and followed longitudinally. TCRdb keeps only in-frame clones here, not all; method: immunoSEQ multiplex PCR. The sample contains tens of thousands of clones, 70% to 90% of which appear only once. This clonotype originated in a man aged 55 to 70 with COVID-19, enrolled during active disease. Material: peripheral blood.

The CDR3 reads CASSPAPGRGQHF. The DNA of the CDR3 is TGTGCCAGCAGCCCTGCGCCGGGTCGAGGCCAGCATTTT. J is TRBJ1-5 and V is TRBV11-2; no reliable D call. This CDR3 has 13 amino acids. CDR1 is SGHAT, CDR2 FQNNGV, per germline. Trimming cost V 5 bases and J 12 bases, with 17 bases left between them.